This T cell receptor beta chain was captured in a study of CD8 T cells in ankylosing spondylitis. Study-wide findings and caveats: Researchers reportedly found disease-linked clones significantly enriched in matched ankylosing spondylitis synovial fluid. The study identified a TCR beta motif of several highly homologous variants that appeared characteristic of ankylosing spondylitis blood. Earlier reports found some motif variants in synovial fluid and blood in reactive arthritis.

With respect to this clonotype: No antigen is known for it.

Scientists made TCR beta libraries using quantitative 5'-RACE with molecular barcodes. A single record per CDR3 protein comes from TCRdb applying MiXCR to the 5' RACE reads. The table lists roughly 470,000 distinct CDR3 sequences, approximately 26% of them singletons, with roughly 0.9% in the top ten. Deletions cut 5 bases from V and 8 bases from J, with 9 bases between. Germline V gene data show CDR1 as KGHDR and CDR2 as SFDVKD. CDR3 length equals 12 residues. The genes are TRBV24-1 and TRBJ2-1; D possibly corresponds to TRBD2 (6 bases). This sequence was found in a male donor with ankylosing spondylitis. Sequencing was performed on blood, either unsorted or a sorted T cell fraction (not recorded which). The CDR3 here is CATSGLGDEQFF. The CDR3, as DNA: TGTGCCACCAGTGGACTAGGCGATGAGCAGTTCTTC.